The 23 T cell receptor beta chains below were found in one sample sequenced in a study of cytomegalovirus exposure and HLA in healthy donors. The PCR used 60 Vbeta and 13 Jbeta primers. Using immunoSEQ multiplex PCR, the repertoire was profiled, and TCRdb retains in-frame clones only, with some absent. Altogether about 100,000 clones are present, around 77% being singletons, with the ten largest covering 8.5% to 10%. The sequenced material came from PBMCs. These receptors came from a male donor in good health and CMV-seropositive.

The V and J genes are TRBV28 and TRBJ1-2; D not resolved. Germline assignment: CDR1 MDHEN and CDR2 SYDVKM. The V end lost 3 bases, the J end lost 6 bases, and 8 bases lay between the germline ends. The CDR3 totals 12 residues. Written as DNA, the CDR3 is TGTGCCAGCAGTTTCCCCCGGGATGGCTACACCTTC. This encodes CASSFPRDGYTF.

This sequence joins TRBV28 and TRBJ1-2, with D possibly TRBD1 on 6 matching bases. From germline, CDR1 is MDHEN and CDR2 SYDVKM. The V gene lost 8 bases and the J gene lost 2 bases, with 12 bases spanning the gap. There are 13 residues in the CDR3. The CDR3 DNA is TGTGCCAGCGCGGGGGGGGGCAACTATGGCTACACCTTC. Its translation: CASAGGGNYGYTF.

V is TRBV6-4 and J is TRBJ2-2; 8 positions match TRBD1. The CDR3 totals 16 residues. The trim removed 5 bases at V and 1 base at J, leaving 6 bases unmatched. Germline V gene data show CDR1 as MRHNA and CDR2 as SNTAGT. In DNA, the CDR3 is TGTGCCAGCAGTCGAATCGGGACAGGGAACACCGGGGAGCTGTTTTTT. Protein product: CASSRIGTGNTGELFF.

The chain recombines TRBV5-3 with TRBJ2-2; maybe TRBD1 (6 bases). TRBV5-3 is an open reading frame whose function is uncertain. The CDR3 covers 14 residues. V gave up 1 base and J gave up 6 bases, with 10 bases separating them. CDR3 in amino acids: CARSLSRGAGELFF. CDR3 sequence (DNA): TGTGCCAGAAGCTTGAGCAGGGGAGCCGGGGAGCTGTTTTTT.

The rearrangement joins TRBV4-1 to TRBJ2-7, with 8 bases identical to TRBD2. The CDR3 is made up of 16 amino acids. Trimming at V came to 1 base and at J to 3 bases, leaving 8 bases not matched to a gene. Germline CDR1 and CDR2: MGHRA and YSYEKL. The CDR3 DNA is TGCGCCAGCAGCCAAGTACTAGCGGAGAGGGGCTACGAGCAGTACTTC. Its protein is CASSQVLAERGYEQYF.

CDR3 sequence reads: CASSYLVAGAETQYF. Written as DNA, the CDR3 is TGTGCCAGCAGTTATCTTGTAGCGGGAGCAGAGACCCAGTACTTC. The chain links TRBV6-5 to TRBJ2-5, with TRBD2 matching over 9 bases. This CDR3 region has 15 residues. CDR1 and CDR2 from the germline V gene are MNHEY and SVGAGI. V gave up 3 bases and J gave up 4 bases; unmatched junction bases: 6.

The V gene is TRBV27, the J gene TRBJ2-6, with D possibly TRBD1 on 6 matching bases. The CDR3 runs to 15 residues. Looked up from germline, CDR1 is MNHEY and CDR2 is SMNVEV (reference sequence). The germline V and J ends were trimmed by 4 bases and 0 bases, with 7 bases remaining between them. This CDR3 is CASSWTASGANVLTF. The CDR3 coding sequence is TGTGCCAGCAGTTGGACAGCCTCTGGGGCCAACGTCCTGACTTTC.

J is TRBJ2-7 and V is TRBV5-4; D possibly corresponds to TRBD1 (5 bases). The V end was cut by 0 bases, the J end by 0 bases, with 10 bases between. This CDR3 comprises 15 residues. In germline, CDR1 is SGHNT, CDR2 YYREEE (reference sequence). The CDR3 DNA sequence: TGTGCCAGCAGCTTGGAAGGGGCCCTCTCCTACGAGCAGTACTTC. This sequence encodes CASSLEGALSYEQYF.

This rearrangement joins TRBV28 to TRBJ1-2; tentative D call: TRBD1 (6 bases). There are 12 residues in the CDR3. The germline gives CDR1 MDHEN, CDR2 SYDVKM. Trimming stripped 4 bases from V and 6 bases from J, with 9 bases between. CDR3 DNA: TGTGCCAGCAGTTCACAGGGCCATGGCTACACCTTC. Its protein is CASSSQGHGYTF.

The chain recombines TRBV15 with TRBJ2-5, with 7 bases lining up with TRBD2. The last part of the DNA fits TRBJ2-7 better; the J call may be wrong. This CDR3 contains 15 residues. Germline V lookup: CDR1 LNHNV, CDR2 YYDKDF (reference sequence). This CDR3 reads CATSREPAGVYEQYF. In nucleotides, the CDR3 is TGTGCCACCAGCAGAGAGCCCGCGGGAGTCTACGAGCAGTACTTC.

This clone came up a few times. The rearrangement joins TRBV7-9 to TRBJ2-7; weak D call: TRBD1 (6 bases). Germline-derived CDR1 and CDR2 are SEHNR and FQNEAQ (reference sequence). The CDR3 runs to 15 residues. Trimming took off 3 bases at V and 3 bases at J, with 15 bases between the two ends. The CDR3 loop is CASSFGQGSYYEQYF. For the CDR3, the DNA is TGTGCCAGCAGCTTCGGGCAGGGGAGTTACTACGAGCAGTACTTC.

The J gene is TRBJ2-1, the V gene TRBV6-1; D may be TRBD1 (6 bases). The V end lost 3 bases, the J end lost 4 bases, and 13 bases lay between the germline ends. The CDR3 is 15 residues long. Per germline, CDR1 MNHNS and CDR2 SASEGT. CDR3 coding DNA: TGTGCCAGCAGTGATACAGGGAAGGGGTACAATGAGCAGTTCTTC. Translated, it gives CASSDTGKGYNEQFF.

The rearrangement uses TRBV27 and TRBJ2-2; D possibly corresponds to TRBD1 (6 bases). The CDR3 has 15 residues. V lost 8 bases to trimming and J lost 3 bases, with 16 bases between them. In germline, CDR1 is MNHEY, CDR2 SMNVEV (reference sequence). CDR3 sequence: CASQQGFWDTGELFF. The CDR3 bases are TGTGCCAGCCAACAGGGTTTTTGGGACACCGGGGAGCTGTTTTTT.

This chain uses TRBV7-2 with TRBJ2-3; the match to TRBD2 covers 9 bases. Germline V gene lookup returns CDR1 SGHTA and CDR2 FQGNSA. The CDR3 consists of 16 residues. V lost 4 bases, J lost 2 bases, and 7 bases stayed unmatched. CDR3 in amino acids: CASSYPAGGITDTQYF. CDR3 DNA sequence: TGTGCCAGCAGCTACCCGGCGGGAGGGATCACAGATACGCAGTATTTT.

The rearrangement links TRBV7-2 to TRBJ1-2; 8 bases align to TRBD1. The CDR3 is made up of 14 amino acids. With V trimmed by 1 base and J by 8 bases, 6 bases remained unmatched. Germline CDR1 SGHTA, CDR2 FQGNSA. CDR3 sequence (DNA): TGTGCCAGCAGCTTAGTACCAGGGGGCGTCGGCTACACCTTC. Amino acid sequence: CASSLVPGGVGYTF.

The chain has TRBV7-2 and TRBJ2-1; 11 nucleotides line up with TRBD2. This CDR3 has 14 amino acids. Germline-derived CDR1 and CDR2 are SGHTA and FQGNSA. V lost 3 bases and J lost 6; bases outside the gene matches: 1. The CDR3 DNA follows: TGTGCCAGCAGCTTTACTAGCGGGAGCAATGAGCAGTTCTTC. Translated: CASSFTSGSNEQFF.

The CDR3 here is CASSSSGGGRPQHF. CDR3 bases: TGTGCCAGCAGTTCCTCCGGGGGGGGGCGTCCCCAGCATTTT. This sequence joins TRBV28 and TRBJ1-5; tentatively, D is TRBD1 (6 bases). The germline CDR1 and CDR2 sequences are MDHEN and SYDVKM. The CDR3 length is 14 residues. V gave up 4 bases and J gave up 10 bases, with 17 bases separating them.

The V and J genes are TRBV5-6 and TRBJ1-5, with TRBD1 matching over 7 bases. The CDR3 has 16 amino acids. V was clipped by 3 bases and J by 2 bases; unmatched bases: 8. Germline-derived CDR1 and CDR2 are SGHDT and YYEEEE. The CDR3 bases are TGTGCCAGCAGCTGGTTCGCAGGGGGAGGCAATCAGCCCCAGCATTTT. It specifies CASSWFAGGGNQPQHF.

The gene calls are TRBV9 and TRBJ1-2; 7 nucleotides align to TRBD1. This CDR3 has 14 amino acids. The junction had 3 bases not matched to a gene; V was cut back by 0 bases and J by 4 bases. The V gene's germline CDR1 is SGDLS and CDR2 YYNGEE. The CDR3, as DNA: TGTGCCAGCAGCGTAGGGGCAGGGGGCTATGGCTACACCTTC. Translated, it gives CASSVGAGGYGYTF.

Only a few counts were recorded for this clone. The chain carries TRBV7-2 and TRBJ2-3; 13 bases fit TRBD2. CDR1 SGHTA and CDR2 FQGNSA come from the germline V gene. The V segment lost 4 bases and the J segment 4 bases; nucleotides outside the gene matches: 5. The CDR3 runs to 16 residues. DNA for the CDR3: TGTGCCAGCAGCTCAGGGACTAGCGGGACTGCAGATACGCAGTATTTT. The encoded protein is CASSSGTSGTADTQYF.

The V gene is TRBV6-5, the J gene TRBJ1-6; D is ambiguous. Germline V gene data show CDR1 as MNHEY and CDR2 as SVGAGI. The CDR3 runs to 13 residues. V was trimmed by 7 bases and J by 8 bases, leaving 12 bases between them. CDR3 in DNA: TGTGCCAGCAATAAGGGCGGGGATTCACCCCTCCACTTT. This encodes CASNKGGDSPLHF.

For the CDR3, the DNA is TGTGCCAGCCTAGCGGGAAGCTACAATGAGCAGTTCTTC. Translating it yields CASLAGSYNEQFF. The chain recombines TRBV7-2 with TRBJ2-1; 9 nucleotides match TRBD2. Germline V gene sequence: CDR1 SGHTA, CDR2 FQGNSA. V was clipped by 8 bases and J by 3 bases; unmatched bases: 2. CDR3 length: 13 residues.

The CDR3 reads CASSPRTGVLETQYF. In DNA, the CDR3 is TGTGCCAGCAGCCCTAGGACAGGGGTATTGGAGACCCAGTACTTC. The chain uses TRBV11-1 and TRBJ2-5; 9 positions agree with TRBD1. The germline gives CDR1 SGHAT, CDR2 FQDESV (reference sequence). The CDR3 is 15 residues long. The trim removed 5 bases at V and 5 bases at J, leaving 9 bases unmatched.